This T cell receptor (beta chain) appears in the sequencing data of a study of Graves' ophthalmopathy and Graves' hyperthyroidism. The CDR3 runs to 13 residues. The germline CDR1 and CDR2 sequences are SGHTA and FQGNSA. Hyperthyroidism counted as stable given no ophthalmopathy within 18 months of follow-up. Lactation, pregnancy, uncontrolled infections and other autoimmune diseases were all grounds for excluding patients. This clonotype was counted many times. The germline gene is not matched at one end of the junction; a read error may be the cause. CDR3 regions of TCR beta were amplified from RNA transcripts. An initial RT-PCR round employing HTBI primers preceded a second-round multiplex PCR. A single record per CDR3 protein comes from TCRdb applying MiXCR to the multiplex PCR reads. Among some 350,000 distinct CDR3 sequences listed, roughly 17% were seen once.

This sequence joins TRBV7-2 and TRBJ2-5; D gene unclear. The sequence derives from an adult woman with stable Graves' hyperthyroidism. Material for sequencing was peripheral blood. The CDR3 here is CACSLLPSQTQYF. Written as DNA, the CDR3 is TGTGCCTGCAGCTTACTACCTTCCCAGACCCAGTACTTC.